The TCR beta chain described here comes from a study of shared clonotypes between healthy human individuals. Overall study context: The donor pool was made up of two women and a few men aged 18 to 49.

On this clone itself: The junction departs from germline at one end; a sequencing error may be responsible.

Sequenced by immunoSEQ multiplex PCR; TCRdb stores in-frame clones only, minus some. Here the sample spans some 790,000 clones, over 55% being singletons. Donors comprised only Caucasian adults living in Nashville, Tennessee. The CDR3 length is 12 residues. The germline gives CDR1 MNHNS, CDR2 SASEGT. V usage is TRBV6-1 and J usage is TRBJ1-1; D is possibly TRBD1 (6 bases). This TCR came from a young woman in good health. Sample: memory CD4+ T cells sorted from blood. Subset of the sample: CD45RA-negative fraction. CDR3 nucleotide sequence: TGTGCCAGCAATGAACAGGGACCGGAAGCTTTCTTT. It specifies CASNEQGPEAFF.